A single sample gave rise to the 11 T cell receptor beta chains below, sequenced in a study of blood T cell repertoires in COVID-19. Profiling relied on immunoSEQ multiplex PCR, and the TCRdb table lists in-frame clones only, not all of them. The table has around 300,000 clones, 70% to 90% seen once; the top ten hold approximately 3%. Input material: peripheral blood. Source of these receptors: a woman in her twenties or thirties with active or convalescent COVID-19.

The genes are TRBV30 and TRBJ1-4; 9 bases match TRBD1. Trimming at V came to 1 base and at J to 10 bases, leaving 4 bases not matched to a gene. The CDR3 runs 13 residues. Germline CDR1 is GTSNPN and CDR2 is SVGIG (reference sequence). The CDR3 region has the DNA TGTGCCTGGAGTGGGGGGACAGGGAGAAAACTGTTTTTT. Translated: CAWSGGTGRKLFF. Full variable domain (outside the CDR3, taken from reference TRBV30 and TRBJ1-4): SQTIHQWPATLVQPVGSPLSLECTVEGTSNPNLYWYRQAAGRGLQLLFYSVGIGQISSEVPQNLSASRPQDRQFILSSKKLLLSDSGFYLCAWSGGTGRKLFFGSGTQLSVL.

This clone was detected only a few times. The rearrangement joins TRBV6-2 or TRBV6-3 to TRBJ1-6; the D gene is possibly TRBD1 (6 bases). The CDR3 spans 14 residues. Trimming removed 2 bases at V and 13 bases at J, with 15 bases between. Germline values: CDR1 MNHEY, CDR2 SVGEGT. The CDR3 loop is CASSYRDTSSPLHF. The DNA of the CDR3 is TGTGCCAGCAGTTACCGGGACACCAGTTCGCCCCTCCACTTT.

This clone was counted once. The chain's CDR3 is CASSLASGGATDTQYF. CDR3 sequence (DNA): TGCGCCAGCAGCTTGGCCAGCGGGGGGGCCACAGATACGCAGTATTTT. The chain links TRBV5-1 to TRBJ2-3, with 10 bases matching TRBD2. Germline assignment: CDR1 SGHRS and CDR2 YFSETQ. J gave up 2 bases and V 0 bases, and 3 bases lay outside the gene matches. The CDR3 totals 16 residues.

The chain employs TRBV27 and TRBJ2-7, with 9 positions matching TRBD1. Germline assignment: CDR1 MNHEY and CDR2 SMNVEV (reference sequence). The CDR3 sequence is 17 residues long. V shed 5 bases and J 0 bases; nucleotides not matched to a gene: 11. Written as DNA, the CDR3 is TGTGCCAGCAGTCCGTTAACCGGGACAGGGATCTCCTACGAGCAGTACTTC. Its translation: CASSPLTGTGISYEQYF.

The rearrangement links TRBV2 to TRBJ2-3, with D possibly matching TRBD1 (6 bases). The CDR3 is 12 amino acids. Germline CDR1 SNHLY, CDR2 FYNNEI. Trimming left V 8 bases short and J 3 bases short, with 9 bases between. The CDR3 is CASGQLTDTQYF. CDR3 nucleotide sequence: TGTGCCAGCGGACAGTTGACAGATACGCAGTATTTT.

The J gene is TRBJ2-1, the V gene TRBV2; 7 nucleotides line up with TRBD1. J gave up 9 bases and V 5 bases, and 7 bases lay outside the gene matches. CDR1 is SNHLY and CDR2 is FYNNEI in the germline V gene. CDR3 length: 13 amino acids. This chain's CDR3 is CASSRQGRGEQFF. The CDR3 bases are TGTGCCAGCAGTCGACAGGGCCGGGGTGAGCAGTTCTTC. Variable domain in full (rest from reference TRBV2 and TRBJ2-1): EPEVTQTPSHQVTQMGQEVILRCVPISNHLYFYWYRQILGQKVEFLVSFYNNEISEKSEIFDDQFSVERPDGSNFTLKIRSTKLEDSAMYFCASSRQGRGEQFFGPGTRLTVL.

CDR3 residues: CASSLTSKGTDTQYF. CDR3 sequence (DNA): TGCGCCAGCAGCCTGACTAGCAAGGGCACAGATACGCAGTATTTT. The chain joins TRBV5-1 to TRBJ2-3; 7 bases agree with TRBD2. The V and J ends lost 4 bases and 1 base, in that order; junction bases with no gene match: 6. CDR3 length equals 15 residues. The germline gives CDR1 SGHRS, CDR2 YFSETQ.

V gene TRBV7-9 combines with J gene TRBJ1-4; tentatively, D is TRBD1 (6 bases). Germline V gene sequence: CDR1 SEHNR, CDR2 FQNEAQ (reference sequence). This CDR3 contains 16 residues. Trimming pared 4 bases from V and 2 bases from J, leaving 14 bases between. Here the CDR3 reads CASSSAPGGTNEKLFF. CDR3 bases: TGTGCCAGCAGCTCAGCTCCGGGGGGCACTAATGAAAAACTGTTTTTT.

This clone was seen a handful of times. The chain combines TRBV7-2 with TRBJ1-2; 8 bases map to TRBD1. The J segment lost 5 bases and the V segment lost 0 bases, leaving 2 bases of the junction unmatched. The length of the CDR3 is 14 residues. Germline V lookup: CDR1 SGHTA, CDR2 FQGNSA. The CDR3 bases are TGTGCCAGCAGCTTAGCGTACAGGGGGTATGGCTACACCTTC. Translating it yields CASSLAYRGYGYTF.

This sequence joins TRBV30 and TRBJ1-3, with D unclear. Germline CDR1 is GTSNPN and CDR2 is SVGIG (reference sequence). The length of the CDR3 is 13 residues. V lost 3 bases and J lost 4, with 10 bases in between. As DNA, the CDR3 is TGTGCCTGGAGCAACTCAGGCGGAAACACCATATATTTT. It yields the protein CAWSNSGGNTIYF.

V gene TRBV5-1 combines with J gene TRBJ2-3; 14 bases line up with TRBD2. Germline V gene data show CDR1 as SGHRS and CDR2 as YFSETQ. The CDR3 has 16 amino acids. Trimming at V came to 3 bases and at J to 3 bases, leaving 3 bases not matched to a gene. The CDR3 here is CASSSRLAGGTDTQYF. The CDR3 DNA reads TGCGCCAGCAGCTCTCGACTAGCGGGGGGGACAGATACGCAGTATTTT.